The 11 T cell receptor beta chains in this list originate from one sample, sequenced in a study of cytomegalovirus exposure and HLA in healthy donors. This PCR relied on a set of 60 Vbeta primers and 13 Jbeta primers. Sequencing used immunoSEQ multiplex PCR; TCRdb keeps in-frame clones, though not all of them. The sample holds about 98,000 clones, 55% to 75% seen once. The sequencing input was PBMCs. All receptors come from a man aged 45-65 years in good health and CMV-seronegative.

This chain uses TRBV6-5 with TRBJ2-7, with 7 positions matching TRBD1. V trimming: 6 bases; J trimming: 4 bases; junction bases outside the gene matches: 6. The CDR3 is made up of 13 amino acids. CDR1 is MNHEY, CDR2 SVGAGI, per germline. The CDR3 nucleotides read TGTGCCAGCAGGCAGGGGACAGTATACGAGCAGTACTTC. Translating it yields CASRQGTVYEQYF.

The chain uses TRBV9 and TRBJ2-7; possible D gene TRBD1, 6 bases. V gave up 3 bases and J gave up 4 bases, with 23 bases separating them. The CDR3 contains 17 residues. Germline lookup yields CDR1 SGDLS and CDR2 YYNGEE. The CDR3 loop reads CASSAPWVHRVGYEQYF. The DNA for the CDR3 is TGTGCCAGCAGCGCGCCCTGGGTCCACAGGGTAGGTTACGAGCAGTACTTC.

The chain links TRBV20-1 to TRBJ1-2, with D unresolved. V was trimmed by 3 bases and J by 6 bases, leaving 5 bases between them. Per germline, CDR1 DFQATT and CDR2 SNEGSKA (reference sequence). This CDR3 has 10 amino acids. CDR3 DNA: TGCAGTGCTAGGTCCAATGGCTACACCTTC. As protein: CSARSNGYTF.

This chain connects TRBV29-1 to TRBJ2-7; possible D gene TRBD1, 6 bases. Germline-derived CDR1 and CDR2 are SQVTM and ANQGSEA. The CDR3 sequence is 12 residues long. V lost 6 bases and J lost 3, with 12 bases in between. CDR3 coding DNA: TGCAGCGTCCCCGGACAGAACTACGAGCAGTACTTC. Amino acid sequence: CSVPGQNYEQYF.

The V gene is TRBV6-1, the J gene TRBJ1-2, with D unresolved. The length of the CDR3 is 14 residues. V was trimmed by 5 bases and J by 0 bases, leaving 10 bases between them. CDR1 and CDR2 from the germline V gene are MNHNS and SASEGT. The CDR3 spells CASSLHLANYGYTF. The CDR3 nucleotides are TGTGCCAGCAGTTTACACCTAGCTAACTATGGCTACACCTTC.

This clone was seen a few times. The rearrangement links TRBV27 to TRBJ2-1, with 11 bases identical to TRBD2. In germline, CDR1 is MNHEY, CDR2 SMNVEV (reference sequence). V was pared by 0 bases and J by 3 bases, with 1 base of the junction left unmatched. The length of the CDR3 is 16 residues. DNA of the CDR3: TGTGCCAGCAGTTTATCAGGGACTAGCGGCTACAATGAGCAGTTCTTC. Residues: CASSLSGTSGYNEQFF.

In its sample, this clone was seen a few times. The CDR3 bases are TGTGCCAGCAGCCTCAGAGGGACAGCCTACGAGCAGTACTTC. Amino acids: CASSLRGTAYEQYF. The chain has TRBV5-4 and TRBJ2-5, with 7 bases matching TRBD1. The DNA end favors TRBJ2-7, so the J call may be wrong. The CDR3 length is 14 residues. Germline V gene sequence: CDR1 SGHNT, CDR2 YYREEE (reference sequence).

CDR3 residues: CASSPRDVTFF. The CDR3 DNA reads TGTGCCAGCAGCCCGCGGGACGTAACTTTCTTT. This chain joins TRBV6-5 and TRBJ1-1; D perhaps matches TRBD1 (5 bases). V was shortened by 6 bases and J by 12 bases, with 14 bases between the two germline ends. Germline CDR1 MNHEY, CDR2 SVGAGI. The CDR3 runs 11 residues.

This clone has more than one count but fewer than ten. CDR3 DNA: TGTGCCAGCAGCGCCGCTCTCATCGGACAGTGGGACGAGCAGTACTTC. Its translation is CASSAALIGQWDEQYF. The chain uses TRBV9 and TRBJ2-7, with D possibly being TRBD1 (6 bases). Trimming took 3 bases from V and 5 from J, leaving 21 bases between them. Germline V gene lookup returns CDR1 SGDLS and CDR2 YYNGEE. There are 16 residues in the CDR3. Combining the CDR3 with reference TRBV9 and TRBJ2-7 gives the whole variable domain DSGVTQTPKHLITATGQRVTLRCSPRSGDLSVYWYQQSLDQGLQFLIQYYNGEERAKGNILERFSAQQFPDLHSELNLSSLELGDSALYFCASSAALIGQWDEQYFGPGTRLTVT.

This rearrangement joins TRBV7-9 to TRBJ1-2, with a weak D call TRBD1 (5 bases). V was pared by 5 bases and J by 5 bases, with 9 bases between. Germline values: CDR1 SEHNR, CDR2 FQNEAQ (reference sequence). The CDR3 loop spans 12 amino acids. This CDR3 reads CASSDGGYGYTF. The CDR3 region has the DNA TGTGCCAGCAGCGACGGGGGTTATGGCTACACCTTC. The full variable domain, rest sourced from reference TRBV7-9 and TRBJ1-2, is DTGVSQNPRHKITKRGQNVTFRCDPISEHNRLYWYRQTLGQGPEFLTYFQNEAQLEKSRLLSDRFSAERPKGSFSTLEIQRTEQGDSAMYLCASSDGGYGYTFGSGTRLTVV.

This clone has just a few counts. J is TRBJ1-1 and V is TRBV6-4; D unresolved. V was cut by 6 bases and J by 3 bases, with 8 bases left in between. Germline values: CDR1 MRHNA, CDR2 SNTAGT. The CDR3 covers 12 residues. CDR3 coding DNA: TGTGCCAGCAGGCTCCGAGACACTGAAGCTTTCTTT. Translation: CASRLRDTEAFF.